This entry concerns a single T cell receptor beta chain. What it binds is not known. The sample comes from a study of T cell responses to AZD1222 COVID-19 vaccine. Whole-study results and caveats: There were repertoire samples only from the period after the peak T cell response. Mostly white British, mostly female donors; authors suggested clonal diversity may be underestimated. Spike-specific TCR breadth and depth both grew after two AZD1222 doses.

Sequencing was performed with immunoSEQ multiplex PCR; in TCRdb, only in-frame clones are kept and a portion is missing. The sample consists of 120,000 to 150,000 clones, approximately 88% of them appearing once. V lost 0 bases, J lost 0 bases, and 5 bases lay in between. CDR1 and CDR2 (germline): KGHSH, LQKENI. The CDR3 is made up of 15 amino acids. V and J are TRBV18 and TRBJ2-2; D not certain. Source: peripheral blood, taken on day 0 of AZD1222 vaccination. The sequence was obtained from an adult in good health. The CDR3 spells CASSPPGANTGELFF. The CDR3 coding sequence is TGTGCCAGCTCACCACCTGGGGCGAACACCGGGGAGCTGTTTTTT.